This passage covers 24 T cell receptor beta chains from one sample sequenced in a study of beta chain features in type 1 diabetes. Study-level points and caveats: A moderate, significant TCRB CDR3 shortening appeared in type 1 diabetes across four CD4+ subsets.

No antigen has been assigned to these receptors. Every isolated RNA sample was fully reverse transcribed, so sequencing captured expressed TCRB transcripts. The data were produced by immunoSEQ multiplex PCR, yet TCRdb's version contains in-frame clones alone and is incomplete. The repertoire consists of more than 120,000 clones, with approximately 13% occurring once and the leading ten covering 1.3%. The sequenced sample was central memory CD4+ T cells from blood. All receptors derive from a man between 18 and 35 years old with type 1 diabetes.

There are a few counts of this clone. CDR3 sequence: CASGAVRWTEAFF. CDR3 coding DNA: TGTGCCTCAGGGGCGGTGCGATGGACTGAAGCTTTCTTT. The V and J genes are TRBV19 and TRBJ1-1, with D perhaps TRBD1 (6 bases). CDR3 size: 13 residues. Trimming cost V 11 bases and J 5 bases, with 18 bases left between them. The V gene's germline CDR1 is LNHDA and CDR2 SQIVND (reference sequence).

This chain connects TRBV7-9 to TRBJ1-1, with D possibly being TRBD1 (5 bases). The length of the CDR3 is 14 residues. Germline V CDR1 and CDR2: SEHNR, FQNEAQ (reference sequence). Trimming shortened V by 5 bases and J by 4 bases, and 14 bases separated the two germline ends. CDR3 DNA: TGTGCCAGCAGCCAATCCTCAGGGATCACTGAAGCTTTCTTT. It codes for CASSQSSGITEAFF.

The rearrangement joins TRBV4-1 to TRBJ1-2; possibly TRBD1 for D (6 bases). With 8 bases removed from V and 7 bases from J, the gap between germline ends came to 8 bases. The length of the CDR3 is 10 residues. Germline V gene lookup returns CDR1 MGHRA and CDR2 YSYEKL. CDR3 loop: CASGTIGYTF. The CDR3 DNA reads TGCGCCAGCGGGACAATTGGCTACACCTTC.

This chain uses TRBV27 with TRBJ1-1; 7 bases agree with TRBD1. CDR3 size: 14 residues. V lost 5 bases, J lost 12 bases, and 15 bases stayed unmatched. CDR1 is MNHEY and CDR2 is SMNVEV in the germline V gene (reference sequence). The CDR3 DNA follows: TGTGCCAGCAGTCCCCGGGACAGTCGGGAGATGACTTTCTTT. This gives the protein CASSPRDSREMTFF.

This clone was counted many times. J is TRBJ2-1 and V is TRBV9; D gene unclear. Germline assignment: CDR1 SGDLS and CDR2 YYNGEE. The CDR3 runs 15 residues. V was clipped by 5 bases and J by 3 bases, with 15 bases between them. The CDR3 protein is CASRPGGRIYNEQFF. CDR3 sequence (DNA): TGTGCCAGCAGGCCGGGTGGACGGATCTACAATGAGCAGTTCTTC.

The chain couples TRBV25-1 to TRBJ2-1; D is uncertain. The V gene lost 2 bases and the J gene lost 5 bases, with 13 bases spanning the gap. This CDR3 contains 15 residues. Looked up from germline, CDR1 is MGHDK and CDR2 is SYGVNS. In DNA, the CDR3 is TGTGCCAGCAGTGAAGGGCCTACCCCAAACAATGAGCAGTTCTTC. Its protein product is CASSEGPTPNNEQFF. The variable domain in full, completed from reference TRBV25-1 and TRBJ2-1, reads EADIYQTPRYLVIGTGKKITLECSQTMGHDKMYWYQQDPGMELHLIHYSYGVNSTEKGDLSSESTVSRIRTEHFPLTLESARPSHTSQYLCASSEGPTPNNEQFFGPGTRLTVL.

This clone occurred many times. This sequence joins TRBV6-5 and TRBJ2-1; no firm D call. The V and J ends lost 6 bases and 7 bases respectively, with 7 bases between them. This CDR3 has 11 amino acids. Germline V gene data show CDR1 as MNHEY and CDR2 as SVGAGI. CDR3 protein: CASSNTNEQFF. The CDR3 bases are TGTGCCAGCAGCAATACAAATGAGCAGTTCTTC.

This clone was seen a handful of times. Germline and junction disagree at one end, which may indicate a read error. The chain joins TRBV30 to TRBJ2-7; perhaps D is TRBD1 or TRBD2 (5 bases each). The CDR3 loop spans 11 amino acids. The V gene's germline CDR1 is GTSNPN and CDR2 SVGIG (reference sequence). The CDR3 reads CAWNRDLQGDF. CDR3 sequence (DNA): TGTGCCTGGAACCGGGACCTCCAAGGGGACTTC.

This chain joins TRBV30 and TRBJ1-5; a possible D gene is TRBD1 (5 bases). The CDR3 length is 13 residues. The germline V gene encodes CDR1 GTSNPN and CDR2 SVGIG (reference sequence). Trimming pared 3 bases from V and 3 bases from J, leaving 9 bases between. The CDR3 DNA is TGTGCCTGGAGGGGAGGGGACAATCAGCCCCAGCATTTT. Its translation is CAWRGGDNQPQHF. The complete variable domain, with remaining parts taken from reference TRBV30 and TRBJ1-5, reads SQTIHQWPATLVQPVGSPLSLECTVEGTSNPNLYWYRQAAGRGLQLLFYSVGIGQISSEVPQNLSASRPQDRQFILSSKKLLLSDSGFYLCAWRGGDNQPQHFGDGTRLSIL.

This clone came up a few times. The chain carries TRBV2 and TRBJ2-3; maybe TRBD1 (6 bases). V lost 6 bases to trimming and J lost 2 bases, with 15 bases between them. Germline V lookup: CDR1 SNHLY, CDR2 FYNNEI. This CDR3 comprises 15 residues. For the CDR3, the DNA is TGTGCCAGCAGCAAAAACAGGGCCAACACAGATACGCAGTATTTT. It encodes CASSKNRANTDTQYF.

This clone was observed a few times. The chain joins TRBV11-3 to TRBJ2-1, with D possibly being TRBD2 (6 bases). With 5 bases removed from V and 8 bases from J, the gap between germline ends came to 16 bases. The CDR3 has 14 residues. Germline lookup yields CDR1 SGHNT and CDR2 YENEEA. This chain's CDR3 is CASSPGSIDDEQFF. CDR3 nucleotide sequence: TGTGCCAGCAGCCCCGGGAGCATCGACGATGAGCAGTTCTTC.

The table lists this clone with many counts. V and J are TRBV5-1 and TRBJ2-4; D is uncertain. Germline assignment: CDR1 SGHRS and CDR2 YFSETQ. Trimming took off 0 bases at V and 2 bases at J, with 6 bases between the two ends. CDR3 length equals 14 residues. CDR3 loop: CASSLDKSKNIQYF. CDR3 DNA: TGCGCCAGCAGCTTGGACAAGTCCAAAAACATTCAGTACTTC.

This chain uses TRBV19 with TRBJ1-2, with a possible D match to TRBD1 (5 bases). V lost 1 base and J lost 6, with 15 bases in between. The CDR3 runs 15 residues. Germline CDR1 and CDR2: LNHDA and SQIVND (reference sequence). DNA of the CDR3: TGTGCCAGTAGTATAGTCCTGACTCTCAGGGATGGCTACACCTTC. It specifies CASSIVLTLRDGYTF.

This clone was seen a few times. The V call is TRBV30, the J call TRBJ2-4; TRBD1 matches at 8 bases. This CDR3 has 15 amino acids. V lost 3 bases and J lost 3; bases outside the gene matches: 7. CDR1 is GTSNPN and CDR2 is SVGIG in the germline V gene (reference sequence). The CDR3 spells CAWSGRGRGKNIQYF. DNA of the CDR3: TGTGCCTGGAGCGGCAGGGGGCGCGGCAAAAACATTCAGTACTTC.

CDR3 region: CASRGLAGGGETQYF. The CDR3 coding sequence is TGTGCCAGCAGGGGACTAGCGGGGGGCGGTGAGACCCAGTACTTC. This chain links TRBV28 with TRBJ2-5; 15 bases line up with TRBD2. The CDR3 extends over 15 amino acids. Germline lookup yields CDR1 MDHEN and CDR2 SYDVKM. Trimming at V came to 6 bases and at J to 5 bases, leaving 4 bases not matched to a gene. Complete variable domain (other parts from reference TRBV28 and TRBJ2-5): DVKVTQSSRYLVKRTGEKVFLECVQDMDHENMFWYRQDPGLGLRLIYFSYDVKMKEKGDIPEGYSVSREKKERFSLILESASTNQTSMYLCASRGLAGGGETQYFGPGTRLLVL.

V and J are TRBV7-9 and TRBJ1-1, with D possibly TRBD1 on 5 matching bases. Trimming shortened V by 4 bases and J by 3 bases, and 12 bases separated the two germline ends. The length of the CDR3 is 14 residues. Germline loops: CDR1 SEHNR, CDR2 FQNEAQ (reference sequence). CDR3 loop: CASSSGPIYTEAFF. Written as DNA, the CDR3 is TGTGCCAGCAGCTCGGGACCGATATACACTGAAGCTTTCTTT. The whole variable domain, filled in from reference TRBV7-9 and TRBJ1-1, reads DTGVSQNPRHKITKRGQNVTFRCDPISEHNRLYWYRQTLGQGPEFLTYFQNEAQLEKSRLLSDRFSAERPKGSFSTLEIQRTEQGDSAMYLCASSSGPIYTEAFFGQGTRLTVV.

The chain combines TRBV7-6 with TRBJ2-5; no definite D call. The CDR3 totals 14 residues. The ends were cut back, 5 bases at V and 1 base at J, with 11 bases in the middle. The germline V gene has CDR1 SGHVS and CDR2 FNYEAQ. The CDR3 here is CASSRGNTQETQYF. CDR3 bases: TGTGCCAGCAGCCGCGGTAATACCCAAGAGACCCAGTACTTC. Full variable domain (outside the CDR3, taken from reference TRBV7-6 and TRBJ2-5): GAGVSQSPRYKVTKRGQDVALRCDPISGHVSLYWYRQALGQGPEFLTYFNYEAQQDKSGLPNDRFSAERPEGSISTLTIQRTEQRDSAMYRCASSRGNTQETQYFGPGTRLLVL.

The sample holds a few counts of this clone. CDR3 nucleotide sequence: TGTGCCAGCAGCTTAACCAAACCGGGACAGGGCACTGAAAAACTGTTTTTT. It is translated as CASSLTKPGQGTEKLFF. V gene TRBV7-9 combines with J gene TRBJ1-4, with 9 bases that match TRBD1. J lost 7 bases, V lost 2 bases, and 11 bases had no gene match. This CDR3 comprises 17 residues. Germline values: CDR1 SEHNR, CDR2 FQNEAQ (reference sequence).

Only a few counts were recorded for this clone. The rearrangement joins TRBV30 to TRBJ2-5; tentative D call: TRBD2 (5 bases). Trimming stripped 5 bases from V and 4 bases from J, with 11 bases between. The CDR3 has 12 residues. The germline V gene has CDR1 GTSNPN and CDR2 SVGIG (reference sequence). Here the CDR3 reads CAWGGGGETQYF. CDR3 sequence (DNA): TGTGCCTGGGGAGGAGGTGGAGAGACCCAGTACTTC.

This rearrangement joins TRBV5-1 to TRBJ2-5; 11 bases agree with TRBD2. The CDR3 is 15 amino acids. CDR1 and CDR2 from the germline V gene are SGHRS and YFSETQ. Trimming removed 6 bases from V and 1 base from J; junction bases left unmatched: 5. DNA for the CDR3: TGCGCCAGCATGGCCCTAGCGGGGGGCCAAGAGACCCAGTACTTC. Its translation is CASMALAGGQETQYF.

The CDR3 region is CASSLEADRFEYF. For the CDR3, the DNA is TGTGCCAGCAGCTTAGAGGCGGACAGGTTCGAGTACTTC. V gene TRBV11-2 combines with J gene TRBJ2-5; 7 bases fit TRBD1. The CDR3 totals 13 residues. Looked up from germline, CDR1 is SGHAT and CDR2 is FQNNGV. V gave up 0 bases and J gave up 12 bases; unmatched junction bases: 7.

This clone was seen a handful of times. This same CDR3 is encoded by further DNA sequences in the sample. The V call is TRBV10-3, the J call TRBJ1-1; unclear D gene. This CDR3 comprises 13 residues. V was shortened by 4 bases and J by 1 base, with 7 bases between the two germline ends. Germline V CDR1 and CDR2: ENHRY, SYGVKD. The DNA for the CDR3 is TGTGCCATCAGTGGAGGAGGGAACACTGAAGCTTTCTTT. It yields the protein CAISGGGNTEAFF.

V and J are TRBV6-6 and TRBJ1-5, with 8 bases aligning to TRBD1. The germline V gene encodes CDR1 MNHNY and CDR2 SVGAGI (reference sequence). The length of the CDR3 is 16 residues. J lost 5 bases, V lost 5 bases, and 11 bases had no gene match. This CDR3 is CASSPLTQGAHQPQHF. The CDR3 DNA reads as TGTGCCAGCAGTCCACTAACGCAGGGGGCCCATCAGCCCCAGCATTTT.

The chain uses TRBV4-1 and TRBJ2-1; the match to TRBD2 covers 10 bases. CDR1 is MGHRA and CDR2 is YSYEKL in the germline V gene. CDR3 length: 16 residues. V lost 3 bases, J lost 7 bases, and 9 bases stayed unmatched. The CDR3 nucleotides are TGCGCCAGCAGCCACCAACTAGCGGGGAGGGAAAATGAGCAGTTCTTC. Translated: CASSHQLAGRENEQFF.